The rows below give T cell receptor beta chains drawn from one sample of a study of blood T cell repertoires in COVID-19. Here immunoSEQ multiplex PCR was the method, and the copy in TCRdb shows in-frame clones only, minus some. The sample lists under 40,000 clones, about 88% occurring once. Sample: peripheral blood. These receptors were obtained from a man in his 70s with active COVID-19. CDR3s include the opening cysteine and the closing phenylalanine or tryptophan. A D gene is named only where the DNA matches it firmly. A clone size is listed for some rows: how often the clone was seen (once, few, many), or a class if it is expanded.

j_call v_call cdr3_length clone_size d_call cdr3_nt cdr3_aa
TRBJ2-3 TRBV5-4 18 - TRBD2 TGTGCCAGCAGCCGTGGCATAGCGGGGGGACCTAGCACAGATACGCAGTATTTT CASSRGIAGGPSTDTQYF
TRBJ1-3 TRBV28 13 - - TGTGCCAGCAGGCAGGGGACTGGAAACACCATATATTTT CASRQGTGNTIYF
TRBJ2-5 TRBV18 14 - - TGTGCCAGCTCACCAAATCACAGCCAAGAGACCCAGTACTTC CASSPNHSQETQYF
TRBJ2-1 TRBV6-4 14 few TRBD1 TGTGCCAGCAGTGACACGGACAGGGCCAATGAGCAGTTCTTC CASSDTDRANEQFF
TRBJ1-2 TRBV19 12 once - TGTGCCAGTAGCCAGGGGATCGACGGCTACACCTTC CASSQGIDGYTF
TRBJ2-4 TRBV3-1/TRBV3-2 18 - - TGTGCCAGCAGCCAAGTAGCTTCGGGGAAACTAGCCAAAAACATTCAGTACTTC CASSQVASGKLAKNIQYF
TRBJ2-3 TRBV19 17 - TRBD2 TGTGCCAGTAGTTCTAGACCTAGCGGGACTAGCACAGATACGCAGTATTTT CASSSRPSGTSTDTQYF
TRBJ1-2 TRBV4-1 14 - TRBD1 TGCGCCAGCAGCCAGACAGACAGGGCAAATGGCTACACCTTC CASSQTDRANGYTF
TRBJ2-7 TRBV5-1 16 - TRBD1 TGCGCCAGCAGGGAAGGTTACAGGGGTCTGGCCTACGAGCAGTACTTC CASREGYRGLAYEQYF
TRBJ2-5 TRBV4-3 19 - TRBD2 TGCGCCAGCAGCCCACGCATGGGACTAGCGGGCCATAAAGCCGAGACCCAGTACTTC CASSPRMGLAGHKAETQYF
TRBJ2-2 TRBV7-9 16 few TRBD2 TGTGCCAGCAGCCTAGCGGGAGGGCCGTTTGGCGGGGAGCTGTTTTTT CASSLAGGPFGGELFF
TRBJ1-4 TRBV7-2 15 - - TGTGCCAGCAGCCACTATACCATGGCTAATGAAAAACTGTTTTTT CASSHYTMANEKLFF
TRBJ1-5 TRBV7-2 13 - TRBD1 TGTGCCAGCAGTTTACAGGGGATCCAGCCCCAGCATTTT CASSLQGIQPQHF
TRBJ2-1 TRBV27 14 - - TGTGCCAGCAGTTTTTACCGGGAGAGTAATGAGCAGTTCTTC CASSFYRESNEQFF
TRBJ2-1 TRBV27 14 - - TGTGCCAGCAGTTGGGAGAGCTCCTACAATGAGCAGTTCTTC CASSWESSYNEQFF
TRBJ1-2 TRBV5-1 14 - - TGCGCCAGCAGCTTGCAGGCCTCTAACTATGGCTACACCTTC CASSLQASNYGYTF
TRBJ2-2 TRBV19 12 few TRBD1 TGTGCCAGTAGTATTAGGGGGCAATATCTGTTTTTT CASSIRGQYLFF
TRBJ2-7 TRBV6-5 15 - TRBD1 TGTGCCTGCTCCGGGCGGGACAGGGGGCTGATCGAGCAGTACTTC CACSGRDRGLIEQYF
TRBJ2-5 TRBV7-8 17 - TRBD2 TGTGCCAGCAGCCCAGGACTAGCGGGGGGACGCCGGGAGACCCAGTACTTC CASSPGLAGGRRETQYF
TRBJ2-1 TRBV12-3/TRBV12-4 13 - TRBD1 TGTGCCAGCAGAGGACAGGAGTACAATGAGCAGTTCTTC CASRGQEYNEQFF
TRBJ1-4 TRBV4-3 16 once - TGCGCCAGCAGCCAAGGTTCGAGCAGGATCTCTGAAAAACTGTTTTTT CASSQGSSRISEKLFF
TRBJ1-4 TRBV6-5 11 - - TGTGCCGTAGACTCTGATGAAAAACTGTTTTTT CAVDSDEKLFF
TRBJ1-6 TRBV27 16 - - TGTGCCAGCAGTTTATCAGGGGCAGTAAATAATTCACCCCTCCACTTT CASSLSGAVNNSPLHF
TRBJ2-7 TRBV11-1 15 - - TGTGCCAGCAGCCCAGGACAGCTTAGCTCCTACGAGCAGTACTTC CASSPGQLSSYEQYF
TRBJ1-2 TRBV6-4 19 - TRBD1 TGTGCCAGCAGTGACGGTTTCGGTTCGGGCGGACAGGGCATTAGTGGCTACACCTTC CASSDGFGSGGQGISGYTF
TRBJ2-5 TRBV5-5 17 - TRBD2 TGTGCCAGCAGCTTGCTAGCGGAGAAGCTTCGAGGAGAGACCCAGTACTTC CASSLLAEKLRGETQYF
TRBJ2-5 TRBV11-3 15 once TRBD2 TGTGCCAGCAGTCCACGGGGCGGGAGCAGAGAGACCCAGTACTTC CASSPRGGSRETQYF
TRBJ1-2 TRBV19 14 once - TGTGCCAGTAGTATTGGTGGTGGTCCTATCGGCTACACCTTC CASSIGGGPIGYTF
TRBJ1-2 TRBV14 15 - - TGTGCCAGCAGCCAAACTCAGGTGTTTAGCTATGGCTACACCTTC CASSQTQVFSYGYTF
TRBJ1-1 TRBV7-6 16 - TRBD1 TGTGCCAGCAGCCCACGACAGGGGATAACATCCCCTGAAGCTTTCTTT CASSPRQGITSPEAFF
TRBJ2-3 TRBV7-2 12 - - TGTGCCAGCAGCCTTGGATACGGAGCGCAGTATTTT CASSLGYGAQYF
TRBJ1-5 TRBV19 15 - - TGTGCCAGTAGTTGGCAGGGCGCCAGCAATCAGCCCCAGCATTTT CASSWQGASNQPQHF
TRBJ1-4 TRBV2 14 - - TGTGCCAGCAGTGAGGTGCGCGTGAGTGAAAAACTGTTTTTT CASSEVRVSEKLFF
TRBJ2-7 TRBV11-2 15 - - TGTGCCAGCAGCTCACTTGTGGGGGCCCTTTACGAGCAGTACTTC CASSSLVGALYEQYF
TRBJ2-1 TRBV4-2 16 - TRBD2 TGTGCCAGCAGCCAAGATTTAGCGGGGGGGCTCGATGAGCAGTTCTTC CASSQDLAGGLDEQFF
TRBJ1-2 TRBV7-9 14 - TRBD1 TGTGCCAGCAGCCGCGGACAGGGGGCCAATGGCTACACCTTC CASSRGQGANGYTF
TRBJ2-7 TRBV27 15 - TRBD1 TGTGCCAGCAGTTTGATGGGGACAGCCGCCTACGAGCAGTACTTC CASSLMGTAAYEQYF
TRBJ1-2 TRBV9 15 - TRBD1 TGTGCCAGCAGCGTTGGGACAGGGGAGACCTATGGCTACACCTTC CASSVGTGETYGYTF
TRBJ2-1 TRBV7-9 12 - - TGTGCCAGCAGCGACCGAGGGAATGAGCAGTTCTTC CASSDRGNEQFF
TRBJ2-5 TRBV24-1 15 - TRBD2 TGTGCCACCAGGTGGCGGACTAGGTTCGAAGAGACCCAGTACTTC CATRWRTRFEETQYF
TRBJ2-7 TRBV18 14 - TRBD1 TGTGCCAGCTCATCTGGACAGGGAATCTACGAGCAGTACTTC CASSSGQGIYEQYF
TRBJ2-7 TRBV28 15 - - TGTGCCAGCAGTTCCCCAGGGGCAAATGCCTACGAGCAGTACTTC CASSSPGANAYEQYF
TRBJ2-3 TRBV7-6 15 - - TGTGCCAGCAGCTTCAGCAGGGCACTCACAGATACGCAGTATTTT CASSFSRALTDTQYF
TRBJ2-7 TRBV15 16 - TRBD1 TGTGCCACCAGCAGACTTACCACAGGGGGCGACTACGAGCAGTACTTC CATSRLTTGGDYEQYF
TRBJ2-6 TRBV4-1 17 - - TGCGCCAGCAGGACCGCGGGGAGTTTCTCTGGGGCCAACGTCCTGACTTTC CASRTAGSFSGANVLTF
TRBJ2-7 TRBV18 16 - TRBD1 TGTGCCAGCTCACCAATCGCCGGGACAGGCACCTACGAGCAGTACTTC CASSPIAGTGTYEQYF
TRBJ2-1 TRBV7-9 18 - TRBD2 TGTGCCAGCAGCTTATCCCGATTCGGGACTAGCGGAAGTAGGGAGCAGTTCTTC CASSLSRFGTSGSREQFF
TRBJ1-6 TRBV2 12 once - TGTGCCAGCAGTGCTAGTTATTCACCCCTCCACTTT CASSASYSPLHF
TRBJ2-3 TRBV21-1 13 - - TGTGCCACCCGGACAGGGAACACAGATACGCAGTATTTT CATRTGNTDTQYF
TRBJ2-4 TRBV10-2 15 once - TGCGCCAGCAGTGCTGGGAGAGTGGCCAAAAACATTCAGTACTTC CASSAGRVAKNIQYF